Described below is a single T cell receptor (beta chain) sequence and its context. Its antigen remains unknown. This may stem from a read error, because a much larger clone lies one nucleotide away. This sample also contains other DNA sequences that code for the same CDR3. This sample was taken from a study of a mutant IDH1 vaccine in newly diagnosed glioma. This CDR3 region has 17 residues. The V gene's germline CDR1 is SNHLY and CDR2 FYNNEI. The time point here: week 5, during vaccination. Every vaccination contained 300 ug of the mutant IDH1 20-mer peptide and was paired with topical imiquimod. Assay used: immunoSEQ multiplex PCR; TCRdb lists only in-frame clones, some missing. The data show 60,000 or so clones, approximately 86% seen once.

This specimen was PBMCs, taken from a glioma patient whose treatment included an IDH1 peptide vaccine. This clonotype was obtained from a woman younger than 35 with glioma. Some clones in this sample may be carry-over from other donors' samples. The rearrangement uses TRBV2 and TRBJ1-3; no clear D gene. The CDR3 DNA sequence: TGTGCCAGCAGTGTCTCTTCTCAAAGCATCTCTGGGAACACCATATATTTT. Translating gives CASSVSSQSISGNTIYF.